The rows below give T cell receptor beta chains drawn from one sample of a study of Graves' ophthalmopathy and Graves' hyperthyroidism. TCRdb itself ran the multiplex PCR reads through MiXCR, one entry per CDR3 protein. The sample includes under 350,000 distinct CDR3 sequences, roughly 15% seen only once; the top ten take approximately 13%. The sequenced material came from peripheral blood. These receptors all come from an adult man with Graves' ophthalmopathy. The CDR3 runs from the conserved cysteine through the conserved F or W. D genes are given only for firm matches. Rows give clone size only sometimes, using once, few, many, or a class for an expanded clone.

CDR3 | DNA | length | D | J | size | V
CASTIRGMNTEAFF | TGTGCCAGCACCATCCGCGGAATGAACACTGAAGCTTTCTTT | 14 | . | TRBJ1-1 | many | TRBV13
CASSQGRGPSYEQYF | TGCGCCAGCAGCCAAGGGCGGGGGCCTTCCTACGAGCAGTACTTC | 15 | . | TRBJ2-7 | many | TRBV4-3
CASSYGGSPNTEAFF | TGTGCCAGCAGTTACGGAGGCAGCCCGAACACTGAAGCTTTCTTT | 15 | . | TRBJ1-1 | many | TRBV6-2/TRBV6-3
CASRPRPKNIQYF | TGTGCCAGCAGGCCACGCCCGAAAAACATTCAGTACTTC | 13 | . | TRBJ2-4 | many | TRBV28
CASSLVGQGGLNYGYTF | TGTGCCAGCAGCTTAGTCGGCCAAGGGGGCCTCAACTATGGCTACACCTTC | 17 | TRBD1 | TRBJ1-2 | many | TRBV11-3
CASSRQPGQTHNSPLHF | TGTGCCAGCAGCCGACAACCGGGACAGACTCATAATTCACCCCTCCACTTT | 17 | TRBD1 | TRBJ1-6 | few | TRBV6-2/TRBV6-3
CASIRTADNTQAFF | TGTGCCAGTATCCGGACAGCCGATAACACTCAAGCTTTCTTT | 14 | . | TRBJ1-1 | . | TRBV2
CASSPTVNEQYF | TGTGCCAGCAGTCCGACAGTCAACGAGCAGTACTTC | 12 | . | TRBJ2-7 | many | TRBV14
CASSFNNYGYTF | TGTGCCAGCAGTTTCAACAACTATGGCTACACCTTC | 12 | . | TRBJ1-2 | many | TRBV12-3/TRBV12-4
CSAEPGNTEAFF | TGCAGCGCTGAACCGGGGAACACTGAAGCTTTCTTT | 12 | . | TRBJ1-1 | many | TRBV29-1
CSARDPSRRSNQPQHF | TGCAGTGCTAGAGATCCAAGCCGCCGAAGCAATCAGCCCCAGCATTTT | 16 | . | TRBJ1-5 | many | TRBV20-1
CASSQLGTGAGVEAFF | TGTGCCAGCAGCCAGTTAGGGACAGGGGCAGGAGTTGAAGCTTTCTTT | 16 | TRBD1 | TRBJ1-1 | many | TRBV6-1
CASSPKRREFSYEQYF | TGTGCCAGCAGCCCGAAACGACGGGAGTTCTCCTACGAGCAGTACTTC | 16 | . | TRBJ2-7 | many | TRBV7-8
CASGRDRVAHEQYF | TGTGCCAGCGGGCGGGACAGGGTAGCCCACGAGCAGTACTTC | 14 | TRBD1 | TRBJ2-7 | many | TRBV6-1
CASTLGTGIVHEQYF | TGTGCCAGCACCCTAGGGACAGGGATAGTCCACGAGCAGTACTTC | 15 | TRBD1 | TRBJ2-7 | many | TRBV12-3/TRBV12-4
CASSPIAGGQETQYF | TGTGCCAGCAGTCCCATAGCGGGAGGCCAAGAGACCCAGTACTTC | 15 | TRBD2 | TRBJ2-5 | many | TRBV6-5
CASRRQGKGSPLHF | TGTGCCAGCAGGAGACAGGGGAAAGGTTCACCCCTCCACTTT | 14 | TRBD1 | TRBJ1-6 | . | TRBV12-3/TRBV12-4
CASSPPGAPRGTEAFF | TGTGCCAGCTCACCTCCGGGCGCCCCGAGGGGCACTGAAGCTTTCTTT | 16 | . | TRBJ1-1 | . | TRBV18
CASSAQTRLAEQYF | TGTGCCAGCAGTGCTCAAACTAGACTAGCCGAGCAGTACTTC | 14 | TRBD2 | TRBJ2-7 | . | TRBV28
CASSDRAGLHEQYF | TGTGCCAGCAGTGACAGGGCCGGCTTACACGAGCAGTACTTC | 14 | . | TRBJ2-7 | many | TRBV6-1
CASSLEQGAWNQPQHF | TGCGCCAGCAGCCTAGAACAGGGGGCTTGGAATCAGCCCCAGCATTTT | 16 | TRBD1 | TRBJ1-5 | many | TRBV4-1
CSVAGGSQYSYEQYF | TGCAGCGTGGCGGGGGGCAGCCAATACTCCTACGAGCAGTACTTC | 15 | TRBD2 | TRBJ2-7 | many | TRBV29-1
CASSPTGEATEAFF | TGTGCCAGCAGCCCTACAGGGGAAGCCACTGAAGCTTTCTTT | 14 | TRBD1 | TRBJ1-1 | many | TRBV3-1
CASSSGQEDGYTF | TGTGCCAGCAGCTCGGGACAGGAAGATGGCTACACCTTC | 13 | TRBD1 | TRBJ1-2 | many | TRBV7-2
CASTITRAGNTIYF | TGTGCCAGCACCATTACGAGGGCTGGAAACACCATATATTTT | 14 | . | TRBJ1-3 | many | TRBV7-9
CASSYGRLQPQHF | TGTGCCAGCAGCTACGGACGCCTTCAGCCCCAGCATTTT | 13 | . | TRBJ1-5 | many | TRBV11-2
CASGIQGNSEASF | TGTGCCTCTGGCATCCAGGGAAATTCTGAAGCTTCCTTT | 13 | . | TRBJ1-1 | . | TRBV30